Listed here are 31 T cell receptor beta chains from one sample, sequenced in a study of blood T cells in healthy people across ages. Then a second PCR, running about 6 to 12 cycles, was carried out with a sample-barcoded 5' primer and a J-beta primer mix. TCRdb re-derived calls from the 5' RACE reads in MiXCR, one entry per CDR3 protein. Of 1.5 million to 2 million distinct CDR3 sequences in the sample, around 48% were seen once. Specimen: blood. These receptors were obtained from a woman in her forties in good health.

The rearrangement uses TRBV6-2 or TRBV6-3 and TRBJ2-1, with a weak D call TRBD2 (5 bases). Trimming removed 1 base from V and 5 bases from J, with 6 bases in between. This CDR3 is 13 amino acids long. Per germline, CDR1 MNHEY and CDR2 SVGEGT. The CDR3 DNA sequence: TGTGCCAGCAGTTACTTGGAGGACAATGAGCAGTTCTTC. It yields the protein CASSYLEDNEQFF.

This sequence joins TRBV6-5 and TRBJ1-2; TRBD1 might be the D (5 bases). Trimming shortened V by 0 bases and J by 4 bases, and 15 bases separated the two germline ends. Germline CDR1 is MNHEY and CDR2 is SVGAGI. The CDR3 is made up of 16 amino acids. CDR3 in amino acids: CASSYSTGGFGYGYTF. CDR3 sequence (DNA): TGTGCCAGCAGTTACTCGACGGGGGGTTTTGGCTATGGCTACACCTTC.

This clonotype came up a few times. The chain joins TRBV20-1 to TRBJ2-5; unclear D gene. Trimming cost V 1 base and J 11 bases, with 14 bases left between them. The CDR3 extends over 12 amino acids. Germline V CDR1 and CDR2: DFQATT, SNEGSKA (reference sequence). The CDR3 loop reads CSARGVGFEQYF. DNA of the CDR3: TGCAGTGCTAGAGGGGTAGGGTTTGAGCAGTACTTC.

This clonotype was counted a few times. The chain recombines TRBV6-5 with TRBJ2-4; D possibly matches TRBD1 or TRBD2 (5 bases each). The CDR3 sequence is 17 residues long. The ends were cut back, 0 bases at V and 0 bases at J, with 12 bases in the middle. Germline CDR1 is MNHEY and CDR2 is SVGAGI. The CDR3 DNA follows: TGTGCCAGCAGTTACTCCCTCTTGGGGGTAGCCAAAAACATTCAGTACTTC. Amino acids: CASSYSLLGVAKNIQYF.

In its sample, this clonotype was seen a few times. The CDR3 protein is CASSPPDLLRGDEQFF. The CDR3 DNA sequence: TGTGCCAGCAGCCCCCCCGACCTATTACGAGGGGATGAGCAGTTCTTC. The chain carries TRBV3-1 and TRBJ2-1; possibly TRBD1 or TRBD2 for D (5 bases each). The germline CDR1 and CDR2 sequences are LGHDT and YNNKEL (reference sequence). The ends were cut back, 4 bases at V and 8 bases at J, with 21 bases in the middle. This CDR3 region has 16 residues.

Written as DNA, the CDR3 is TGCAGTGCTAGGGGGGTAGCGGGGGGGCCAATCAATGAGCAGTTCTTC. It specifies CSARGVAGGPINEQFF. The gene calls are TRBV20-1 and TRBJ2-1; 11 bases are shared with TRBD2. V was clipped by 3 bases and J by 6 bases; unmatched bases: 10. Germline CDR1 and CDR2: DFQATT and SNEGSKA (reference sequence). The CDR3 covers 16 residues.

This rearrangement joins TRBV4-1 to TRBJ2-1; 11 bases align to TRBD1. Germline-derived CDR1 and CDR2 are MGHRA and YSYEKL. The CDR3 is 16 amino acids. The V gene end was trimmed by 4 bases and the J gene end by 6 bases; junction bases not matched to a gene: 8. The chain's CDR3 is CASSRSGTGGGNEQFF. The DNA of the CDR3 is TGCGCCAGCAGCCGGAGCGGGACAGGGGGGGGCAATGAGCAGTTCTTC.

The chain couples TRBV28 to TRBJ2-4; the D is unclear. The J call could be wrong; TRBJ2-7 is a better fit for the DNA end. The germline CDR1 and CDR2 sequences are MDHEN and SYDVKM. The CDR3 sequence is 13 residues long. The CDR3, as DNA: TGTGCCAGCAGTTTATCCGGGTACGTCGAGCAGTACTTC. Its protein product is CASSLSGYVEQYF.

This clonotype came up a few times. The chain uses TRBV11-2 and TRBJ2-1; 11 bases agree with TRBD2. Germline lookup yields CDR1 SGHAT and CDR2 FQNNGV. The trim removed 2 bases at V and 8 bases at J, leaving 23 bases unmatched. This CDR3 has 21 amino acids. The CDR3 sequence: CASSLIGRGNSGGVVLDEQFF. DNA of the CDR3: TGTGCCAGCAGCTTAATCGGCCGTGGAAATAGCGGGGGGGTAGTTCTTGATGAGCAGTTCTTC. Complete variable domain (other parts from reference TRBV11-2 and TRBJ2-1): EAGVAQSPRYKIIEKRQSVAFWCNPISGHATLYWYQQILGQGPKLLIQFQNNGVVDDSQLPKDRFSAERLKGVDSTLKIQPAKLEDSAVYLCASSLIGRGNSGGVVLDEQFFGPGTRLTVL.

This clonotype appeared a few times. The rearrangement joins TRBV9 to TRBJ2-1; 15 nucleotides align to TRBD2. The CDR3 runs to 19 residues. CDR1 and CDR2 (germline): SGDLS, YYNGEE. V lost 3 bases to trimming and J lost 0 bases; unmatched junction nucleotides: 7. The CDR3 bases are TGTGCCAGCAGCGAAGGACTAGCGGGGGGGGGAAGCTCCTACAATGAGCAGTTCTTC. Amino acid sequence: CASSEGLAGGGSSYNEQFF.

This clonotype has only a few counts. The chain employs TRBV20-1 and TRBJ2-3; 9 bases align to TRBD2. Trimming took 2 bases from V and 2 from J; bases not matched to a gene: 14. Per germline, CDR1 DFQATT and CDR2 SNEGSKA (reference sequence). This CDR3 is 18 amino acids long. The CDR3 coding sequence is TGCAGTGCTAGAAGCCCTAGCGGGGTTGGAGTTAACACAGATACGCAGTATTTT. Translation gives CSARSPSGVGVNTDTQYF.

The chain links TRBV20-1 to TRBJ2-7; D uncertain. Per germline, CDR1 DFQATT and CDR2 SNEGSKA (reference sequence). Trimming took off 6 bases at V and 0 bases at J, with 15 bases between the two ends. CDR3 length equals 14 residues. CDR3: CSAQRPASSYEQYF. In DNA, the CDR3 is TGCAGTGCCCAGCGCCCAGCGAGCTCCTACGAGCAGTACTTC.

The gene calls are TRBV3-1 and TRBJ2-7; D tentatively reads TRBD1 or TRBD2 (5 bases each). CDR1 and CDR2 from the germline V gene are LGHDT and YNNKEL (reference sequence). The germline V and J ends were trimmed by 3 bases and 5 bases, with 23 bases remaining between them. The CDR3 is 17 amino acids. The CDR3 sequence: CASSHRGFGIVIHEQYF. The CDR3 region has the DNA TGTGCCAGCAGCCACCGGGGCTTTGGTATAGTGATCCACGAGCAGTACTTC.

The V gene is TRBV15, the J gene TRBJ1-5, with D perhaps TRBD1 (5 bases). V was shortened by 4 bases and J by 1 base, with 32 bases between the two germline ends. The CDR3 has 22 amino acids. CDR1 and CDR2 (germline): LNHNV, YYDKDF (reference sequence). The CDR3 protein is CATSTSGRASRRNHQSNQPQHF. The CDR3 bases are TGTGCCACCAGCACAAGCGGCAGGGCCTCCCGCAGAAATCATCAGAGCAATCAGCCCCAGCATTTT.

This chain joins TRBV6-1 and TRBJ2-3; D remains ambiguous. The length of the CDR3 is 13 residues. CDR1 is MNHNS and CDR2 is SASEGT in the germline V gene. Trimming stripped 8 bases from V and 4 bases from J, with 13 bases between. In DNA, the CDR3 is TGTGCCAGCTGGAGCAGTTTCTCAGATACGCAGTATTTT. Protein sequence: CASWSSFSDTQYF.

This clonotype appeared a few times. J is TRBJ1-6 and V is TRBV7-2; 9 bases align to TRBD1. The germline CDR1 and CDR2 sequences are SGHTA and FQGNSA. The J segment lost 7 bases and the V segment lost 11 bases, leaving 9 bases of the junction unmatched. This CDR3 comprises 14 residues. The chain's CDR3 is CAGRVGQGNSPLHF. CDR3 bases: TGTGCCGGAAGGGTAGGACAGGGGAATTCACCCCTCCACTTT.

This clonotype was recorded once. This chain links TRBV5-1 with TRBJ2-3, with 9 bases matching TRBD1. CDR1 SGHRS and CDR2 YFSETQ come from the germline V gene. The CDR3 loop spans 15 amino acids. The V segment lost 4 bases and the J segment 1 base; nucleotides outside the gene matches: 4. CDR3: CASSEGTGRTDTQYF. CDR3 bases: TGCGCCAGCAGCGAGGGGACAGGGCGCACAGATACGCAGTATTTT.

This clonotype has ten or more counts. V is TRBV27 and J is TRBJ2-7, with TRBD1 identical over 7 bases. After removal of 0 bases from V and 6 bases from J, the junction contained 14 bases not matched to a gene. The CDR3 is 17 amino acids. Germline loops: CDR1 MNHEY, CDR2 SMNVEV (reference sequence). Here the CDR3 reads CASSLSKGASYVGEQYF. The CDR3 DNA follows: TGTGCCAGCAGTTTATCGAAGGGGGCATCTTACGTGGGCGAGCAGTACTTC.

As DNA, the CDR3 is TGTGCCATGTCCGGGGAACCGAACACTGAAGCTTTCTTT. It is translated as CAMSGEPNTEAFF. The chain has TRBV10-3 and TRBJ1-1, with no clear D. From germline, CDR1 is ENHRY and CDR2 SYGVKD. This CDR3 comprises 13 residues. The V and J ends lost 9 bases and 1 base respectively, with 12 bases between them.

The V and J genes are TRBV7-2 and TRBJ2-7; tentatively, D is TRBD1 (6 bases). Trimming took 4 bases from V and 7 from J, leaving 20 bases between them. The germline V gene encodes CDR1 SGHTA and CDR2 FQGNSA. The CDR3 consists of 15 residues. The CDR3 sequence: CASSSVDRSREEQYF. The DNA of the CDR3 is TGTGCCAGCAGCTCCGTAGACAGGAGCCGGGAAGAGCAGTACTTC.

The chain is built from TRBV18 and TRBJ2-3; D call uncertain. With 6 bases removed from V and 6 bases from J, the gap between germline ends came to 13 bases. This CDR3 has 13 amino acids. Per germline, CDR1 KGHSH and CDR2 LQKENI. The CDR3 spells CASSRARVDTQYF. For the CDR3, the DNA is TGTGCCAGCTCCCGAGCCCGGGTGGATACGCAGTATTTT.

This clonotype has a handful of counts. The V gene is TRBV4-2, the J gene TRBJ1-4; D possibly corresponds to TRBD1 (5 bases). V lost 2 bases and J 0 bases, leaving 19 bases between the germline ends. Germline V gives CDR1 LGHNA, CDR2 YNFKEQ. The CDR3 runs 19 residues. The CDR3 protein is CASSQRTPGRIATNEKLFF. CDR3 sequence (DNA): TGTGCCAGCAGCCAACGCACCCCGGGACGAATTGCAACTAATGAAAAACTGTTTTTT.

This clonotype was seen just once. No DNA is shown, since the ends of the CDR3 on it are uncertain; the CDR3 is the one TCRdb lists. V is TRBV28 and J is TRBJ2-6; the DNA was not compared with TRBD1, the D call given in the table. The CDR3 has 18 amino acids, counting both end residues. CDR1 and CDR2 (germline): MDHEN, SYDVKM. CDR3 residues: CASSFFGGGSSGANVPTF.

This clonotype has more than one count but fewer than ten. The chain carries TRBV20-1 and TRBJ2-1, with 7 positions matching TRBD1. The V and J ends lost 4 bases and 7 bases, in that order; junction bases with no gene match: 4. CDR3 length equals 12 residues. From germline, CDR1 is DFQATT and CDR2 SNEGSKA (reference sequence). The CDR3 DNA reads TGCAGTGCTACCCTACAGGGGAATGAGCAGTTCTTC. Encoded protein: CSATLQGNEQFF.

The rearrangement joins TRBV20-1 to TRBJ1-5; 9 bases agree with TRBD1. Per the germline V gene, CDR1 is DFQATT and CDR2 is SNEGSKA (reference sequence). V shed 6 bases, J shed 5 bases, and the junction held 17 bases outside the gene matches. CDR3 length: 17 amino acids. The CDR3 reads CSAKRTGAASLHQPQHF. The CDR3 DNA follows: TGCAGTGCAAAAAGGACAGGGGCCGCGTCCCTACATCAGCCCCAGCATTTT.

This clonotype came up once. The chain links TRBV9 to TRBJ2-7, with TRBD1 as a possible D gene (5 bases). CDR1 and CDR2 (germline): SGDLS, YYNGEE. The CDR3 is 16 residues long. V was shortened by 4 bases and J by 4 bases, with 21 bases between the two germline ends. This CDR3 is CASSPIKGSSTYEQYF. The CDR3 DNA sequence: TGTGCCAGCAGCCCCATAAAGGGGTCATCTACTTACGAGCAGTACTTC.

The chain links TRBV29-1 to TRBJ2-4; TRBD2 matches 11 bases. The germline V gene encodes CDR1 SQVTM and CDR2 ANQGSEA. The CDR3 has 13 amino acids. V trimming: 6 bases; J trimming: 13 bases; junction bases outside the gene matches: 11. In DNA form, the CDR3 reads TGCAGCGTAGTAGCGGGGGGGCAATGTGGGCAGTACTTC. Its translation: CSVVAGGQCGQYF.

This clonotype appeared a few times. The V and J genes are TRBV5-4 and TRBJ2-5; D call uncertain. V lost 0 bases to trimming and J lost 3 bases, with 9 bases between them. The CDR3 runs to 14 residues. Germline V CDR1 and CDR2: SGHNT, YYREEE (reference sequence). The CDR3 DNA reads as TGTGCCAGCAGCTTGGGGTACGGAGAAGAGACCCAGTACTTC. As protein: CASSLGYGEETQYF.

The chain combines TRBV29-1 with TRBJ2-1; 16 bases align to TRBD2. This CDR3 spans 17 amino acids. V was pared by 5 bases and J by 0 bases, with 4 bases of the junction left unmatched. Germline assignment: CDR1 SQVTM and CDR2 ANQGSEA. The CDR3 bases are TGCAGCGTTACCGGGACTAGCGGGGGGGGCTCCTACAATGAGCAGTTCTTC. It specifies CSVTGTSGGGSYNEQFF.

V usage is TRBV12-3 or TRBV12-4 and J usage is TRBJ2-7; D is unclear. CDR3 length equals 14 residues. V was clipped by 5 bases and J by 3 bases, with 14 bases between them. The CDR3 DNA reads TGTGCCAGCAGTGATAGTTTTGGGTACTACGAGCAGTACTTC. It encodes CASSDSFGYYEQYF.

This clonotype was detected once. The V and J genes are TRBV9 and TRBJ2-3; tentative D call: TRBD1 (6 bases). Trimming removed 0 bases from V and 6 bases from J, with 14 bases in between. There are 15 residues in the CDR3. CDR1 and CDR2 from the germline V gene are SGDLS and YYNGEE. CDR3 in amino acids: CASSVALGAMDTQYF. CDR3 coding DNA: TGTGCCAGCAGCGTAGCTCTGGGGGCCATGGATACGCAGTATTTT.